What follows describes a single T cell receptor beta chain. The target antigen is unknown. These data belong to a study of early stage breast cancer tumors. Study background: Among about twelve ER+/PR+/HER2- tumors, eight were ductal, four lobular. General study points: Most shared enriched TCRB sequences were commonly generated ones. Comparing each tissue with blood distinguished tumor from normal in most of the 16 patients.

V lost 4 bases to trimming and J lost 7 bases, with 14 bases between them. The CDR3 extends over 13 amino acids. The germline V gene encodes CDR1 MNHEY and CDR2 SMNVEV (reference sequence). Each sample had two DNA replicates, about 0.52 ug blood or around 1.6 ug tissue. Libraries were prepared by immunoSEQ multiplex PCR; TCRdb keeps only in-frame clonotypes and omits some of them. This sample yields more than 65,000 clones, of which over 80% are seen a single time; 4.7% belongs to the top ten. The clonotype comes from a person in their 40s with breast cancer. Sequenced input: blood. This rearrangement joins TRBV27 to TRBJ2-7, with D perhaps assigned TRBD1 or TRBD2 (5 bases each). Here the CDR3 reads CASSSPAGGEQYF. In nucleotides, the CDR3 is TGTGCCAGCAGTTCGCCAGCTGGGGGTGAGCAGTACTTC.